This T cell receptor beta chain was obtained from a study of T cells after yellow fever vaccination. Study background: Fractions of low cell number were prepared using SMART-Seq v4 Ultra Low Input.

About this clonotype: The antigen is undetermined.

The study made its TCR cDNA through 5'RACE template switching. That step introduced a universal primer site along with UMIs. TCRdb reprocessed the 5' RACE reads via MiXCR and lists one record per CDR3 protein. This sample yields some 550,000 distinct CDR3 sequences, of which 15% to 20% are seen a single time; about 13% belongs to the top ten. Study-level findings and limits: Few clonotypes appeared in both CD4 and CD8 compartments.

Trimming pared 3 bases from V and 4 bases from J, leaving 16 bases between. Germline lookup yields CDR1 LNHDA and CDR2 SQIVND (reference sequence). The CDR3 spans 16 residues. V gene TRBV19 combines with J gene TRBJ2-1, with no clear D. The receptor's source is a man between 25 and 39 years old who received the YFV17D yellow fever vaccine. This material consisted of PBMCs, taken 15 days after the yellow fever booster vaccination. CDR3 region: CASSIGELGTYNEQFF. The CDR3 DNA sequence: TGTGCCAGTAGTATTGGGGAACTGGGTACGTACAATGAGCAGTTCTTC.